This T cell receptor beta chain was observed in a study of cytomegalovirus exposure and HLA in healthy donors. With regard to this clone: Its target is not known.

With 60 Vbeta and 13 Jbeta primers, the PCR was carried out. In the original workflow: In a later analysis, of about 80 million unique beta chains, roughly 9.9 million appeared in at least two donors. The table came from immunoSEQ multiplex PCR; TCRdb's copy has only in-frame clones and leaves some out. V and J calls plus clone size are reproduced from that table; the DNA served to infer D and trimming. The sample has 83,000 or so clones, 75% to 80% seen once. Broader study findings: Cytomegalovirus status was reportedly diagnosed by the classifier with high specificity and sensitivity. A list of around 150 TCR beta chains associated with cytomegalovirus was given. A later analysis found TCR association rates differed by HLA locus, highest for DRB1 and lowest for HLA-C.

The CDR3 totals 13 residues. V was clipped by 3 bases and J by 4 bases, with 7 bases between them. The germline gives CDR1 MGHDK, CDR2 SYGVNS. The sequencing input was PBMCs. This receptor was taken from a female donor in good health and CMV-seronegative. The chain links TRBV25-1 to TRBJ2-1, with D uncertain. The CDR3 spells CASSEADYNEQFF. As DNA, the CDR3 is TGTGCCAGCAGTGAGGCAGATTACAATGAGCAGTTCTTC.